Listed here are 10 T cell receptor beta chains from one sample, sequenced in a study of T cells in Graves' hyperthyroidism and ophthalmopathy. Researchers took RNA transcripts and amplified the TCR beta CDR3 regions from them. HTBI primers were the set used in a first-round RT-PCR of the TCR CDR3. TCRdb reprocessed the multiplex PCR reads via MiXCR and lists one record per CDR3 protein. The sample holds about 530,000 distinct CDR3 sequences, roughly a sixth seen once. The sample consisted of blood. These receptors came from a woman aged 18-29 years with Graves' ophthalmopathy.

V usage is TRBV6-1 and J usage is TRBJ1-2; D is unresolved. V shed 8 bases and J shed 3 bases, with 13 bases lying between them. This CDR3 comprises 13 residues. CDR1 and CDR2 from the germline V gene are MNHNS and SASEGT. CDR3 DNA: TGTGCCAGCGGTGCGCACCCATACTATGGCTACACCTTC. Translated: CASGAHPYYGYTF.

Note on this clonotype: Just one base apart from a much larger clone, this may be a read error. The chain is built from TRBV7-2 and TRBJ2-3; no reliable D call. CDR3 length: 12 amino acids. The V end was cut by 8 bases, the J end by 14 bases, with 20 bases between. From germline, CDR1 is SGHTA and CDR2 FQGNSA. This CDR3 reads CASGINPITAYF. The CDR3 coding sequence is TGTGCCAGCGGCATCAACCCAATAACCGCGTATTTT.

The CDR3 bases are TGTGCCAGTAGTAGGCGGGACATCAATGAAAAACTGTTTTTT. Amino acid sequence: CASSRRDINEKLFF. The chain is built from TRBV19 and TRBJ1-4, with TRBD1 as a possible D gene (6 bases). Germline CDR1 is LNHDA and CDR2 is SQIVND (reference sequence). The V and J ends lost 4 bases and 5 bases respectively, with 11 bases between them. This CDR3 region has 14 residues.

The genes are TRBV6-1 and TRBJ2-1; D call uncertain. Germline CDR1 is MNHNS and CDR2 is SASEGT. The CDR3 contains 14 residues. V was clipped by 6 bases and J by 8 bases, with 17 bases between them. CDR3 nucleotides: TGTGCCAGCAGGGAACCGACGCCGCTCCATGAGCAGTTCTTC. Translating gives CASREPTPLHEQFF.

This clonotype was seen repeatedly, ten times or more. The CDR3, as DNA: TGCAGTGCTAGAGGGACTAGCGGGGGGCGTTTATACAATGAGCAGTTCTTC. This translates into CSARGTSGGRLYNEQFF. V is TRBV20-1 and J is TRBJ2-1; TRBD2 matches 14 bases. Germline V gene data show CDR1 as DFQATT and CDR2 as SNEGSKA (reference sequence). J lost 4 bases, V lost 1 base, and 6 bases had no gene match. The CDR3 loop spans 17 amino acids.

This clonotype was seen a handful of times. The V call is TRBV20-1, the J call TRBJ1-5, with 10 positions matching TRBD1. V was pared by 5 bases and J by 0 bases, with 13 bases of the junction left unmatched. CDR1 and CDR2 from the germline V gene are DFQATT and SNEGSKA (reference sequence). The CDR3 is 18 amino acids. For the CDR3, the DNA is TGCAGTGCTCTAGACCGGGACAGGGGAGACTATAGCAATCAGCCCCAGCATTTT. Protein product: CSALDRDRGDYSNQPQHF.

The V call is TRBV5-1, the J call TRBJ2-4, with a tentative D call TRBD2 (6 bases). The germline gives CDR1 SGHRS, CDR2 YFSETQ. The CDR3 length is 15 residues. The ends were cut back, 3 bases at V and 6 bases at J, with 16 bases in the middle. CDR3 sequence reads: CASSYTEGRGNIQYF. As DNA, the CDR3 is TGCGCCAGCAGCTATACGGAGGGGAGAGGAAACATTCAGTACTTC.

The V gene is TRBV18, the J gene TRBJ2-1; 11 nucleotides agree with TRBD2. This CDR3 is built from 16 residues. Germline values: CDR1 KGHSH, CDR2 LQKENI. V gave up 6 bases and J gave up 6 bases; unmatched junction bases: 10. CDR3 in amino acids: CASSQVSGGASNEQFF. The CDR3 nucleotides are TGTGCCAGCTCCCAAGTTAGCGGGGGGGCGAGCAATGAGCAGTTCTTC.

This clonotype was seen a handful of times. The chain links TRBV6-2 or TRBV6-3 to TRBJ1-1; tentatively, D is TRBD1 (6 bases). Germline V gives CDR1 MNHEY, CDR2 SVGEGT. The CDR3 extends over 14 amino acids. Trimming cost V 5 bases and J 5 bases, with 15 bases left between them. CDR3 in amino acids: CASSTNRAGTEAFF. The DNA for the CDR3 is TGTGCCAGCAGTACGAACAGGGCTGGAACTGAAGCTTTCTTT.

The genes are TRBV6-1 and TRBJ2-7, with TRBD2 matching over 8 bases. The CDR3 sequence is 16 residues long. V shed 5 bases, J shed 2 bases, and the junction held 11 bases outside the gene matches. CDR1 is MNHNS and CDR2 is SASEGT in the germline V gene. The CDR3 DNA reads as TGTGCCAGCAGTCGCACCCCGGGAGCGGGAGCCTACGAGCAGTACTTC. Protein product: CASSRTPGAGAYEQYF.